This T cell receptor beta chain was recorded in a study of T cell changes during pregnancy in multiple sclerosis (dated by TCRdb to between 2019 and 2020). Broadly, across the study: The study looked at changes in the T cell repertoire across pregnancy in women with multiple sclerosis.

The library was obtained by the immunoSEQ multiplex PCR assay. The table comes from immuneACCESS by way of TCRdb, which keeps in-frame sequences with V and J called. Part of the clones is missing from these tables; in studies checked, under half for an unresolved V gene and the rest for unknown reasons. The sample table holds tens of thousands of clones, of which over 80% were seen once. The leading ten clones occupy roughly 2.8% of the sample. This clone occurred once. Its antigen remains undetermined. Base-call qualities are not available, and no considerably larger clone is one nucleotide away. Sequences MGHRA (CDR1) and YSYEKL (CDR2) are obtained from the germline V gene. The CDR3 goes from the cysteine to the phenylalanine over 16 residues. Just the 48-base CDR3 DNA is kept, in frame starting at base 1. The junction shows trimming of 0 bases on V and 0 bases on J, and the gene matches do not reach 4 bases of it.

The sequencing used peripheral blood, collected in the third trimester of pregnancy. This receptor was taken from a female donor in good health, enrolled as a control in a pregnancy study. The receptor chain draws on TRBV4-1 and TRBJ2-7; TRBD2 fits 8 bases in the junction. At the DNA level, the sequence is TGCGCCAGCAGCCAAGATTCGGGGGGGTACTCCTACGAGCAGTACTTC. This translates into CASSQDSGGYSYEQYF.